This T cell receptor beta chain is drawn from a study of sequential checkpoint blockade in melanoma. Assay: immunoSEQ multiplex PCR; the TCRdb copy retains only in-frame clones and omits some. The sample carries over 8,000 clones, 90% recorded once. Treatment reported: randomized to nivolumab then ipilimumab (arm A) or the reverse (arm B). This clone was detected once. This CDR3 has 18 residues. Trimming removed 7 bases from V and 5 bases from J; junction bases left unmatched: 16. The V gene's germline CDR1 is SGHNT and CDR2 YYREEE (reference sequence). The sequencing used CD8+ T cells sorted from blood (inferred from file names), collected from a patient given nivolumab and ipilimumab in sequence. The TCR sequence derives from a human donor with melanoma. The rearrangement joins TRBV5-4 to TRBJ2-7; 15 positions agree with TRBD2. CDR3: CASGTGPLGLAGGDEQYF. The DNA of the CDR3 is TGTGCCAGCGGCACCGGGCCCCTGGGACTAGCGGGAGGAGACGAGCAGTACTTC.